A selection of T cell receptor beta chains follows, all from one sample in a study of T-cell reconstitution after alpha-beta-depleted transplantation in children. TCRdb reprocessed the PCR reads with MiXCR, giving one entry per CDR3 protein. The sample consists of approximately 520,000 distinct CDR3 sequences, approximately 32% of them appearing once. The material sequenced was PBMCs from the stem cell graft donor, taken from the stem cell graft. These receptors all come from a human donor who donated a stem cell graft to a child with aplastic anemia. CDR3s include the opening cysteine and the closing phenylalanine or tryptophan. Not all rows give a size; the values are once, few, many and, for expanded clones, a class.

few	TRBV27	CASSTGGAQYF
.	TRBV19	CASSATLTNEKLFF
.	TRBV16	CASSPDHRLLNTEAFF
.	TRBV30	CAWSVTDGYTF
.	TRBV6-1	CASSPAHGTGDTQYF
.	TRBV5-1	CASSPRVASTDTQYF
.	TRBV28	CASALSVGSGANVLTF
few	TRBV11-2	CASSLGRSGGFF
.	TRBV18	CASSQVSTDTQYF
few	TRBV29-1	CSGYTGADGYTF
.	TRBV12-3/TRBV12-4	CASSPAGGNYGYTF
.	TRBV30	CAWSPGTEAFF
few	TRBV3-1	CASSQGQGKTEAFF
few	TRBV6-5	CASSLTNTGAGELFF
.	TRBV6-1	CASSLNPGQSSYEQYF